This T cell receptor (beta chain) was sequenced during a study of regulatory T cells in long-lasting Graves disease. Regarding the study as a whole: Patients with persistent disease showed a bias toward TRBV28, TRBJ1-2 and TRBJ2-5. Whereas new patients shared 970 or so public clonotypes, persistent patients shared more, at 2,500 to 3,500.

This clonotype was seen at least ten times. As yet, its antigen is unknown. V dropped 3 bases and J dropped 2; count of bases not matched to a gene: 7. Germline V lookup: CDR1 SEHNR, CDR2 FQNEAQ (reference sequence). This CDR3 spans 15 amino acids. Libraries of TCR beta came from iRepertoire HTBI primers plus Arm-PCR of CDR3 regions. TCRdb recomputed calls from the multiplex PCR reads with MiXCR, one row per CDR3 protein. This table holds 300,000 to 400,000 distinct CDR3 sequences, 15% to 20% found once. The time point denotes: newly diagnosed GD, antithyroid drugs for less than 3 months. Scientists built the TCR library using RNA that was extracted from PBMCs. Each patient gave approximately 8.1 milliliters of EDTA-anticoagulated peripheral blood. The same sample was also studied in work on T cells in Graves' hyperthyroidism and ophthalmopathy.

This chain connects TRBV7-9 to TRBJ2-7, with 7 nucleotides matching TRBD1. The sample consisted of peripheral blood mononuclear cells (PBMCs), taken at new diagnosis, from a patient treated with antithyroid drugs. The source is a man in his forties with Graves disease. CDR3 residues: CASSFPGDRAYEQYF. CDR3 sequence (DNA): TGTGCCAGCAGCTTCCCCGGCGACAGGGCCTACGAGCAGTACTTC.